What follows are 15 T cell receptor beta chains derived from one specimen sequenced in a study of cytomegalovirus exposure and HLA in healthy donors. With 60 Vbeta and 13 Jbeta primers, the PCR was carried out. TCRdb's copy holds only in-frame clones and misses some; the assay was immunoSEQ multiplex PCR. Of 150,000 to 200,000 clones listed, more than 60% are singletons. The specimen sequenced was PBMCs. The receptors were sampled from a young man in good health and CMV-seropositive.

The chain has TRBV27 and TRBJ2-1, with 7 bases fitting TRBD2. Germline assignment: CDR1 MNHEY and CDR2 SMNVEV (reference sequence). Trimming took 2 bases from V and 9 from J; bases not matched to a gene: 4. The CDR3 loop spans 13 amino acids. CDR3 sequence: CASSLGGGREQFF. CDR3 in DNA: TGTGCCAGCAGTTTAGGGGGGGGTCGTGAGCAGTTCTTC.

CDR3 nucleotide sequence: TGTGCCAGCAGTCTAGAAAAAGGAGATACGCAGTATTTT. The encoded protein is CASSLEKGDTQYF. This sequence joins TRBV7-3 and TRBJ2-3; D not resolved. The V and J ends lost 6 bases and 5 bases respectively, with 12 bases between them. Germline V gene lookup returns CDR1 SGHTA and CDR2 FQGTGA. The CDR3 is made up of 13 amino acids.

The chain employs TRBV27 and TRBJ2-1; D might be TRBD2 (6 bases). CDR1 is MNHEY, CDR2 SMNVEV, per germline (reference sequence). V dropped 6 bases and J dropped 6 bases, with 12 bases sitting between them. This CDR3 region has 13 residues. In DNA, the CDR3 is TGTGCCAGCAGGTACCGGGGGAGCAATGAGCAGTTCTTC. Protein sequence: CASRYRGSNEQFF.

Only a few counts were recorded for this clone. This sequence joins TRBV19 and TRBJ1-1; 7 nucleotides align to TRBD1. V was pared by 6 bases and J by 3 bases, with 7 bases of the junction left unmatched. CDR1 is LNHDA, CDR2 SQIVND, per germline (reference sequence). This CDR3 has 14 residues. The CDR3, as DNA: TGTGCCAGTAGATTACAGGGGTCTGACACTGAAGCTTTCTTT. This sequence encodes CASRLQGSDTEAFF.

V is TRBV30 and J is TRBJ2-7, with D possibly being TRBD1 (5 bases). Between the trimmed V and J ends, which lost 5 bases and 2 bases, there was a span of 19 bases. The CDR3 is 15 amino acids. CDR1 and CDR2 (germline): GTSNPN, SVGIG (reference sequence). For the CDR3, the DNA is TGTGCCTGGGGCTTCGGACACGCGGCAACCTACGAGCAGTACTTC. Its protein is CAWGFGHAATYEQYF. The variable domain in full, with the rest retrieved from reference TRBV30 and TRBJ2-7, is SQTIHQWPATLVQPVGSPLSLECTVEGTSNPNLYWYRQAAGRGLQLLFYSVGIGQISSEVPQNLSASRPQDRQFILSSKKLLLSDSGFYLCAWGFGHAATYEQYFGPGTRLTVT.

V is TRBV2 and J is TRBJ1-4; no definite D call. CDR3 size: 14 residues. Germline V gene lookup returns CDR1 SNHLY and CDR2 FYNNEI. Trimming pared 6 bases from V and 5 bases from J, leaving 13 bases between. The CDR3 here is CASSGVVSNEKLFF. As DNA, the CDR3 is TGTGCCAGCAGCGGAGTAGTTTCCAATGAAAAACTGTTTTTT.

The chain has TRBV6-6 and TRBJ2-7; 7 positions agree with TRBD1. CDR1 and CDR2 (germline): MNHNY, SVGAGI (reference sequence). V lost 5 bases and J lost 0; bases outside the gene matches: 10. CDR3 length: 16 amino acids. CDR3 sequence: CASSKNRGLNSYEQYF. The CDR3 DNA follows: TGTGCCAGCAGTAAAAACAGGGGCCTAAACTCCTACGAGCAGTACTTC.

The rearrangement uses TRBV5-1 and TRBJ1-1, with TRBD1 as a possible D gene (6 bases). CDR1 and CDR2 (germline): SGHRS, YFSETQ. CDR3 length: 15 residues. The ends were cut back, 0 bases at V and 1 base at J, with 10 bases in the middle. CDR3 in amino acids: CASSLVQQGNTEAFF. In DNA form, the CDR3 reads TGCGCCAGCAGCTTGGTGCAACAGGGGAACACTGAAGCTTTCTTT.

This clone was counted a single time. CDR3 bases: TGTGCCAGCAGTCGCCCGGGACTAGCAGTAGAGACCCAGTACTTC. This gives the protein CASSRPGLAVETQYF. The chain uses TRBV6-5 and TRBJ2-5, with 9 positions matching TRBD2. The germline V gene has CDR1 MNHEY and CDR2 SVGAGI. CDR3 length: 15 residues. V shed 5 bases, J shed 4 bases, and the junction held 8 bases outside the gene matches.

DNA of the CDR3: TGCGCCAGCAGCTTCGCAGGGGCGGGCGAGCAGTACTTC. Residues: CASSFAGAGEQYF. The V and J genes are TRBV5-1 and TRBJ2-7; D is perhaps TRBD1 (6 bases). The ends were cut back, 2 bases at V and 6 bases at J, with 12 bases in the middle. The CDR3 loop spans 13 amino acids. Per the germline V gene, CDR1 is SGHRS and CDR2 is YFSETQ. Supplemented by reference TRBV5-1 and TRBJ2-7, the full variable domain reads KAGVTQTPRYLIKTRGQQVTLSCSPISGHRSVSWYQQTPGQGLQFLFEYFSETQRNKGNFPGRFSGRQFSNSRSEMNVSTLELGDSALYLCASSFAGAGEQYFGPGTRLTVT.

This clone was found once. The rearrangement joins TRBV6-1 to TRBJ2-7, with 7 bases identical to TRBD2. The trim removed 4 bases at V and 0 bases at J, leaving 12 bases unmatched. CDR1 is MNHNS, CDR2 SASEGT, per germline. The CDR3 has 17 residues. CDR3 sequence reads: CASSGGRGSGFSYEQYF. CDR3 in DNA: TGTGCCAGCAGTGGTGGCCGGGGTAGCGGGTTCTCCTACGAGCAGTACTTC.

The genes are TRBV28 and TRBJ1-2, with D possibly being TRBD1 (5 bases). The germline V gene encodes CDR1 MDHEN and CDR2 SYDVKM. Deletions cut 4 bases from V and 8 bases from J, with 23 bases between. CDR3 length equals 16 residues. CDR3 amino acids: CASSSPTREEWLGYTF. CDR3 sequence (DNA): TGTGCCAGCAGTTCACCGACCAGGGAGGAGTGGTTAGGCTACACCTTC.

This sequence joins TRBV27 and TRBJ2-2; 12 nucleotides align to TRBD2. The length of the CDR3 is 16 residues. Unmatched junction bases numbered 9, after V lost 6 bases and J lost 7 bases. In germline, CDR1 is MNHEY, CDR2 SMNVEV (reference sequence). DNA of the CDR3: TGTGCCAGCAGCTCTGGACTAGCGGGAATGGGCGGGGAGCTGTTTTTT. It is translated as CASSSGLAGMGGELFF.

The chain combines TRBV6-5 with TRBJ1-1; 8 bases fit TRBD1. Unmatched junction bases numbered 8, after V lost 5 bases and J lost 6 bases. The CDR3 has 14 residues. The germline CDR1 and CDR2 sequences are MNHEY and SVGAGI. The CDR3 here is CASSTMTGASEAFF. As DNA, the CDR3 is TGTGCCAGCAGTACCATGACAGGGGCTTCTGAAGCTTTCTTT.

The chain has TRBV28 and TRBJ1-4; tentative D call: TRBD1 (5 bases). The V end was cut by 7 bases, the J end by 2 bases, with 14 bases between. The CDR3 has 15 residues. Germline V gene sequence: CDR1 MDHEN, CDR2 SYDVKM. As DNA, the CDR3 is TGTGCCAGCATACGGGGGGGTAGGACTAATGAAAAACTGTTTTTT. It is translated as CASIRGGRTNEKLFF.